The 18 T cell receptor beta chains below come from one sample, sequenced in a study of OX40 agonist ivuxolimab in advanced cancers. Here immunoSEQ multiplex PCR was the method, and the copy in TCRdb shows in-frame clones only, minus some. The repertoire consists of 30,000 or so clones, with 90% to 95% occurring once and the leading ten covering 26%. The sample consisted of CD4+ or CD8+ T cells sorted from blood, taken in a trial of the OX40 agonist ivuxolimab. The receptor set was obtained from an adult with an advanced solid tumor such as melanoma, head and neck, liver or kidney cancer.

The chain is built from TRBV29-1 and TRBJ1-2; D may be TRBD1 (5 bases). Germline V CDR1 and CDR2: SQVTM, ANQGSEA. Trimming pared 4 bases from V and 6 bases from J, leaving 9 bases between. CDR3 length equals 11 residues. This CDR3 is CSVVTAHGYTF. CDR3 nucleotide sequence: TGCAGCGTTGTGACAGCCCATGGCTACACCTTC. The complete variable domain, with remaining parts taken from reference TRBV29-1 and TRBJ1-2, reads SAVISQKPSRDICQRGTSLTIQCQVDSQVTMMFWYRQQPGQSLTLIATANQGSEATYESGFVIDKFPISRPNLTFSTLTVSNMSPEDSSIYLCSVVTAHGYTFGSGTRLTVV.

The chain couples TRBV5-5 to TRBJ1-1; TRBD1 matches at 8 bases. The CDR3 extends over 13 amino acids. J gave up 5 bases and V 2 bases, and 2 bases lay outside the gene matches. Germline V CDR1 and CDR2: SGHKS, YYEKEE (reference sequence). CDR3 sequence: CASSLYRGTEAFF. For the CDR3, the DNA is TGTGCCAGCAGCTTATACAGGGGGACTGAAGCTTTCTTT.

This rearrangement joins TRBV2 to TRBJ2-7; TRBD1 matches 8 bases. Germline V lookup: CDR1 SNHLY, CDR2 FYNNEI. V was clipped by 9 bases and J by 5 bases; unmatched bases: 12. The CDR3 is made up of 14 amino acids. The chain's CDR3 is CARGAGTGFNEQYF. The CDR3, as DNA: TGTGCCAGGGGTGCCGGGACAGGCTTTAACGAGCAGTACTTC.

The rearrangement links TRBV25-1 to TRBJ2-6; possibly TRBD1 for D (5 bases). CDR1 is MGHDK, CDR2 SYGVNS, per germline. V lost 3 bases to trimming and J lost 0 bases, with 9 bases between them. This CDR3 comprises 16 residues. This CDR3 reads CASSEGLSSGANVLTF. The CDR3 DNA is TGTGCCAGCAGTGAGGGGCTCAGCTCTGGGGCCAACGTCCTGACTTTC.

The chain recombines TRBV11-2 with TRBJ2-2, with 10 bases lining up with TRBD2. The germline V gene encodes CDR1 SGHAT and CDR2 FQNNGV. The V gene end was trimmed by 4 bases and the J gene end by 6 bases; junction bases not matched to a gene: 8. The CDR3 runs to 16 residues. The CDR3 loop reads CASSSPGLANPGELFF. In DNA, the CDR3 is TGTGCCAGCAGCTCGCCGGGACTAGCGAATCCCGGGGAGCTGTTTTTT.

This chain joins TRBV28 and TRBJ1-1; 10 bases are a match to TRBD1. Losses at the gene ends were 8 bases for V and 4 bases for J; bases not matched to a gene: 10. Germline V lookup: CDR1 MDHEN, CDR2 SYDVKM. The CDR3 length is 15 residues. The CDR3 DNA reads as TGTGCCAGCCGACAGGGGGCCTCCCTATTCACTGAAGCTTTCTTT. Protein sequence: CASRQGASLFTEAFF.

This rearrangement joins TRBV6-5 to TRBJ2-7; D remains ambiguous. V lost 8 bases, J lost 2 bases, and 13 bases lay in between. Germline V gives CDR1 MNHEY, CDR2 SVGAGI. This CDR3 is built from 13 residues. Here the CDR3 reads CASGPGAAYEQYF. The CDR3 bases are TGTGCCAGCGGACCGGGCGCAGCCTACGAGCAGTACTTC.

The rearrangement links TRBV5-1 to TRBJ2-7, with D perhaps matching TRBD1 or TRBD2 (5 bases each). Germline V gene data show CDR1 as SGHRS and CDR2 as YFSETQ. The V end was cut by 0 bases, the J end by 2 bases, with 12 bases between. The CDR3 is 15 amino acids. The CDR3 loop reads CASSLGGTDAYEQYF. CDR3 in DNA: TGCGCCAGCAGCTTGGGGGGGACGGACGCCTACGAGCAGTACTTC.

A remark on this clone: This CDR3 is also generated by other DNA sequences in the sample. The J gene is TRBJ2-1, the V gene TRBV19, with D uncertain. The ends were cut back, 0 bases at V and 4 bases at J, with 4 bases in the middle. The CDR3 extends over 13 amino acids. The germline V gene encodes CDR1 LNHDA and CDR2 SQIVND (reference sequence). The CDR3 region has the DNA TGTGCCAGTAGTATAGAGGTATACAATGAGCAGTTCTTC. This encodes CASSIEVYNEQFF.

This chain joins TRBV10-1 and TRBJ1-5; D gene uncertain. Germline CDR1 WNHNN, CDR2 SYGVQD (reference sequence). The CDR3 loop spans 9 amino acids. Trimming removed 11 bases from V and 9 bases from J, with 8 bases in between. In nucleotides, the CDR3 is TGCGCCGGCATGGGGCCCCAGCATTTT. The encoded protein is CAGMGPQHF.

The chain joins TRBV9 to TRBJ2-1, with D possibly TRBD2 on 6 matching bases. Trimming removed 0 bases from V and 3 bases from J, with 10 bases in between. The CDR3 extends over 15 amino acids. Germline V lookup: CDR1 SGDLS, CDR2 YYNGEE. This CDR3 is CASSVAGGIYNEQFF. CDR3 in DNA: TGTGCCAGCAGCGTAGCTGGCGGGATCTACAATGAGCAGTTCTTC.

This clone was seen a few times. This chain joins TRBV12-5 and TRBJ1-1; 9 bases line up with TRBD1. The CDR3 is made up of 17 amino acids. Germline values: CDR1 LGHNT, CDR2 FRNRAP. The ends lost 2 bases at V and 11 bases at J; junction bases unmatched: 18. Here the CDR3 reads CASGLILPGRDREGAFF. CDR3 DNA: TGTGCTAGTGGTTTGATACTTCCCGGACGGGACAGGGAGGGGGCTTTCTTT.

This chain links TRBV10-3 with TRBJ1-1, with 7 bases fitting TRBD1. V shed 0 bases, J shed 1 base, and the junction held 2 bases outside the gene matches. Germline CDR1 ENHRY, CDR2 SYGVKD. This CDR3 has 15 amino acids. DNA for the CDR3: TGTGCCATCAGTGAGTCCACAGGGGAGAACACTGAAGCTTTCTTT. It yields the protein CAISESTGENTEAFF.

CDR3 sequence (DNA): TGTGCCAGCAGCTTAGATACCTACGAGCAGTACTTC. Protein: CASSLDTYEQYF. The gene calls are TRBV7-2 and TRBJ2-7; no definite D call. V dropped 1 base and J dropped 2 bases, with 3 bases sitting between them. Germline V lookup: CDR1 SGHTA, CDR2 FQGNSA. This CDR3 has 12 amino acids.

The genes are TRBV14 and TRBJ2-7; the D gene is possibly TRBD2 (7 bases). CDR1 is SGHDN and CDR2 is FVKESK in the germline V gene. V lost 1 base and J 5 bases, leaving 15 bases between the germline ends. CDR3 length: 15 amino acids. The CDR3 bases are TGTGCCAGCAGCCAAGTTTTCGGGGGGCGGAACGAGCAGTACTTC. This gives the protein CASSQVFGGRNEQYF.

V gene TRBV6-5 combines with J gene TRBJ2-7, with D uncertain. This CDR3 region has 11 residues. Germline V CDR1 and CDR2: MNHEY, SVGAGI. With 2 bases removed from V and 7 bases from J, the gap between germline ends came to 6 bases. CDR3 DNA sequence: TGTGCCAGCAGTTACGGTGGGGAGCAGTACTTC. Protein product: CASSYGGEQYF.

By share, this clone ranks as medium-sized. The chain uses TRBV4-3 and TRBJ2-1, with D unclear. CDR1 is LGHNA and CDR2 is YSLEER in the germline V gene. V lost 5 bases and J lost 3, with 8 bases in between. The CDR3 is 13 amino acids. The DNA for the CDR3 is TGCGCCAGCAGCGAAAGTCGCTACAATGAGCAGTTCTTC. Amino acids: CASSESRYNEQFF.

This rearrangement joins TRBV27 to TRBJ2-7; D gene ambiguous. CDR1 and CDR2 from the germline V gene are MNHEY and SMNVEV (reference sequence). The CDR3 is 13 residues long. Trimming removed 5 bases from V and 4 bases from J, with 12 bases in between. CDR3 loop: CASSPLLGYEQYF. Written as DNA, the CDR3 is TGTGCCAGCAGTCCACTCTTGGGATACGAGCAGTACTTC.